This T cell receptor beta chain was found in a study of cytomegalovirus exposure and HLA in healthy donors. Germline V gene lookup returns CDR1 SGHTA and CDR2 FQGNSA. Germline trimming cut 5 bases from V and 4 bases from J; bases unmatched to any gene: 7. The CDR3 is 15 amino acids. A multiplex PCR was run with 60 Vbeta primers and 13 Jbeta primers. Sequencing used immunoSEQ multiplex PCR; TCRdb keeps in-frame clones, though not all of them. The sample lists over 100,000 clones; approximately 66% were seen once. The chain carries TRBV7-2 and TRBJ2-1, with 8 positions matching TRBD1. Sequencing used PBMCs. The receptor was isolated from a woman in her thirties or forties in good health and CMV-seropositive. The DNA for the CDR3 is TGTGCCAGCAGCCCCGGACAGGGTAATTACAATGAGCAGTTCTTC. It specifies CASSPGQGNYNEQFF.